A single sample gave rise to the 11 T cell receptor beta chains below, sequenced in a study of blood T cell repertoires in COVID-19. Clones were sequenced by immunoSEQ multiplex PCR, and TCRdb holds only the in-frame ones, with some missing. The sample has more than 65,000 clones, 84% seen once; the top ten hold 12%. Sequenced: peripheral blood. The receptor source for this set is a human donor in a cohort sampled during active COVID-19.

This chain links TRBV12-5 with TRBJ1-1, with D unclear. Germline loops: CDR1 LGHNT, CDR2 FRNRAP. The CDR3 covers 15 residues. The V end was cut by 3 bases, the J end by 0 bases, with 11 bases between. In nucleotides, the CDR3 is TGTGCTAGTGGTTTTGAACCTGACATGAACACTGAAGCTTTCTTT. It codes for CASGFEPDMNTEAFF.

V and J are TRBV3-1 (or the pseudogene TRBV3-2) and TRBJ1-4; the D gene is possibly TRBD1 (6 bases). This CDR3 spans 15 amino acids. The V and J ends lost 1 base and 7 bases respectively, with 13 bases between them. Per germline, CDR1 LGHDT and CDR2 YNNKEL (reference sequence). CDR3 bases: TGTGCCAGCAGCCAAGTAGGGGCAGGGGCTGAAAAACTGTTTTTT. It yields the protein CASSQVGAGAEKLFF.

For the CDR3, the DNA is TGTGCCAGTAGTATAATCCCGGGGGCAACTAATGAAAAACTGTTTTTT. It yields the protein CASSIIPGATNEKLFF. The V and J genes are TRBV19 and TRBJ1-4; tentatively, D is TRBD1 (5 bases). CDR1 is LNHDA and CDR2 is SQIVND in the germline V gene (reference sequence). V was pared by 2 bases and J by 0 bases, with 10 bases between. The CDR3 extends over 16 amino acids. Complete variable domain (other parts from reference TRBV19 and TRBJ1-4): DGGITQSPKYLFRKEGQNVTLSCEQNLNHDAMYWYRQDPGQGLRLIYYSQIVNDFQKGDIAEGYSVSREKKESFPLTVTSAQKNPTAFYLCASSIIPGATNEKLFFGSGTQLSVL.

J is TRBJ1-1 and V is TRBV5-1; a possible D gene is TRBD1 (5 bases). This CDR3 has 14 amino acids. Germline assignment: CDR1 SGHRS and CDR2 YFSETQ. The germline V and J ends were trimmed by 0 bases and 3 bases, with 9 bases remaining between them. CDR3 amino acids: CASSLGGGDTEAFF. The CDR3 DNA sequence: TGCGCCAGCAGCTTGGGTGGAGGGGACACTGAAGCTTTCTTT.

This chain connects TRBV28 to TRBJ2-2, with 8 bases aligning to TRBD1. The CDR3 is 14 amino acids. V shed 6 bases, J shed 6 bases, and the junction held 6 bases outside the gene matches. Germline CDR1 is MDHEN and CDR2 is SYDVKM. CDR3 sequence: CASRGQGRAGELFF. CDR3 nucleotide sequence: TGTGCCAGCAGAGGACAGGGACGGGCCGGGGAGCTGTTTTTT.

The chain has TRBV27 and TRBJ1-6; TRBD1 matches 7 bases. V was pared by 6 bases and J by 10 bases, with 12 bases of the junction left unmatched. Germline V gene sequence: CDR1 MNHEY, CDR2 SMNVEV (reference sequence). This CDR3 spans 15 amino acids. CDR3 region: CASSTGQVAGSPLHF. The CDR3 DNA is TGTGCCAGCAGCACAGGACAGGTCGCAGGATCACCCCTCCACTTT.

V and J are TRBV2 and TRBJ2-7; 8 nucleotides line up with TRBD1. Per the germline V gene, CDR1 is SNHLY and CDR2 is FYNNEI. The CDR3 is 16 residues long. With V trimmed by 2 bases and J by 4 bases, 10 bases remained unmatched. CDR3 DNA: TGTGCCAGCAGTGAAAATTCGGACAGGGCGATTTACGAGCAGTACTTC. Protein: CASSENSDRAIYEQYF.

The chain has TRBV19 and TRBJ1-5; 8 bases agree with TRBD1. CDR3 length equals 17 residues. The germline V gene encodes CDR1 LNHDA and CDR2 SQIVND (reference sequence). The V segment lost 5 bases and the J segment 0 bases; nucleotides outside the gene matches: 9. CDR3 DNA: TGTGCCAGTAGTGCCCCGGGACAGGTAAATAGCAATCAGCCCCAGCATTTT. It specifies CASSAPGQVNSNQPQHF.

The chain employs TRBV18 and TRBJ1-4; perhaps TRBD1 as D (6 bases). V lost 3 bases and J 8 bases, leaving 25 bases between the germline ends. CDR3 size: 18 residues. Germline V CDR1 and CDR2: KGHSH, LQKENI. In DNA, the CDR3 is TGTGCCAGCTCACCCCCGGGACAACAATTACTCGCCCTAGAAAAACTGTTTTTT. This codes for CASSPPGQQLLALEKLFF.

The chain couples TRBV27 to TRBJ2-7; perhaps TRBD1 as D (6 bases). The CDR3 has 15 residues. V gave up 3 bases and J gave up 3 bases, with 15 bases separating them. Per the germline V gene, CDR1 is MNHEY and CDR2 is SMNVEV (reference sequence). The CDR3 region has the DNA TGTGCCAGCAGTTTGACAGGTCTTTCTGGCTACGAGCAGTACTTC. This gives the protein CASSLTGLSGYEQYF.

The chain recombines TRBV30 with TRBJ1-1; 8 nucleotides line up with TRBD1. CDR1 is GTSNPN and CDR2 is SVGIG in the germline V gene (reference sequence). The CDR3 has 14 residues. The trim removed 2 bases at V and 10 bases at J, leaving 12 bases unmatched. The CDR3 coding sequence is TGTGCCTGGAGTAACACCCGGGACAGGTGGGGAGCTTTCTTT. It specifies CAWSNTRDRWGAFF.